Listed below are T cell receptor beta chains from one sample, sequenced in a study of Graves' ophthalmopathy and Graves' hyperthyroidism. TCRdb fed the multiplex PCR reads into MiXCR, producing one record per CDR3 protein. Found here are 450,000 to 600,000 distinct CDR3 sequences, roughly 39% of them singletons; the top ten hold about 4.1%. What was sequenced was peripheral blood or thyroid tissue (not recorded which). These receptors came from an adult man with Graves' hyperthyroidism. Each CDR3 is given with its conserved first and last residue. Fields, in order: J gene, D gene, V gene, clone size, CDR3 DNA, CDR3 protein. The D gene is left open where the match is weak. Expanded clones are given a class, and other clones once, few, many or no size at all.

j_call: TRBJ2-5
d_call: -
v_call: TRBV2
clone_size: many
cdr3_nt: TGTGCCAGCACCAGGGAGGAGACCCAGTACTTC
cdr3_aa: CASTREETQYF

j_call: TRBJ1-5
d_call: -
v_call: TRBV4-1
clone_size: once
cdr3_nt: TGCGCCAGCAGCCAAGTTACGGTCCAAGAGACCCAGCATTTT
cdr3_aa: CASSQVTVQETQHF

j_call: TRBJ1-2
d_call: -
v_call: TRBV12-3/TRBV12-4
clone_size: many
cdr3_nt: TGTGCCAGCAGCCATCCAACAAACTATGGCTACACCTTC
cdr3_aa: CASSHPTNYGYTF

j_call: TRBJ2-2
d_call: TRBD2
v_call: TRBV19
clone_size: -
cdr3_nt: TGTGCCAGTAGTCCAGGACTAGCGGGGTCGCACGGGGAGCTGTTTTTT
cdr3_aa: CASSPGLAGSHGELFF

j_call: TRBJ1-5
d_call: -
v_call: TRBV6-6
clone_size: -
cdr3_nt: TGTGCCAGCAAGCAGGGGTACAATCAGCCCCAGCATTTT
cdr3_aa: CASKQGYNQPQHF

j_call: TRBJ2-7
d_call: TRBD2
v_call: TRBV7-9
clone_size: few
cdr3_nt: TGTGCCAGCAGCCCCCCAGATAGCGGGCTCTACGAGCAGTACTTC
cdr3_aa: CASSPPDSGLYEQYF

j_call: TRBJ1-2
d_call: -
v_call: TRBV7-2
clone_size: once
cdr3_nt: TGTGCCAGCAGCTTAGTATCGGGTTACTGGGGCTACACCTTC
cdr3_aa: CASSLVSGYWGYTF

j_call: TRBJ2-5
d_call: -
v_call: TRBV7-9
clone_size: many
cdr3_nt: TGTGCCAGCAGCTTAGCGCTGGAGGGATTGGCTATTAAAGAGACCCAGTACTTC
cdr3_aa: CASSLALEGLAIKETQYF

j_call: TRBJ2-1
d_call: -
v_call: TRBV7-2
clone_size: once
cdr3_nt: TGTGCCAGCAGCTCTAGGATCGAGCAGTTCTTC
cdr3_aa: CASSSRIEQFF

j_call: TRBJ2-5
d_call: TRBD2
v_call: TRBV3-1
clone_size: few
cdr3_nt: TGTGCCAGCAGCCAACCAACAGCGGGAAGGGAGACCCAGTACTTC
cdr3_aa: CASSQPTAGRETQYF

j_call: TRBJ2-5
d_call: -
v_call: TRBV7-9
clone_size: many
cdr3_nt: TGTGCCAGCAGCTTAGCGGAGGGGGCCGGGACCCAGTACTTC
cdr3_aa: CASSLAEGAGTQYF

j_call: TRBJ2-6
d_call: -
v_call: TRBV2
clone_size: -
cdr3_nt: TGTGCCAGCAGTGTGGAGAGATACTATGGGGCCAACGTCCTGACTTTC
cdr3_aa: CASSVERYYGANVLTF

j_call: TRBJ1-4
d_call: -
v_call: TRBV7-2
clone_size: many
cdr3_nt: TGTGCCAGCAGCTTACAGTTTGCAGGGACCAATGAAAAACTGTTTTTT
cdr3_aa: CASSLQFAGTNEKLFF

j_call: TRBJ2-3
d_call: -
v_call: TRBV9
clone_size: -
cdr3_nt: TGTGCCAGCAGCCCATCCCCTGATACGCAGTATTTT
cdr3_aa: CASSPSPDTQYF

j_call: TRBJ1-2
d_call: -
v_call: TRBV11-3
clone_size: few
cdr3_nt: TGTGCCAGCAGCTTAGTCCCTAGTGCTAACTATGGCTACACCTTC
cdr3_aa: CASSLVPSANYGYTF

j_call: TRBJ2-7
d_call: TRBD2
v_call: TRBV4-1
clone_size: -
cdr3_nt: TGCGCCAGCAGCCAAGCAGGACTAGCGGGAGTCGAGCAGTACTTC
cdr3_aa: CASSQAGLAGVEQYF

j_call: TRBJ2-3
d_call: TRBD1
v_call: TRBV10-3
clone_size: -
cdr3_nt: TGTGCCATCAGCTTCGGACAGGGCGCCTCAGATACGCAGTATTTT
cdr3_aa: CAISFGQGASDTQYF

j_call: TRBJ2-7
d_call: TRBD1
v_call: TRBV13
clone_size: few
cdr3_nt: TGTGCCAGCAGCGCCTGGACAGGGGGTAGATTCTACGAGCAGTACTTC
cdr3_aa: CASSAWTGGRFYEQYF

j_call: TRBJ2-7
d_call: TRBD2
v_call: TRBV20-1
clone_size: -
cdr3_nt: TGCAGTGCTAGCCCCCCCGGACTAGCGGGAGGACAACTCGAGCAGTACTTC
cdr3_aa: CSASPPGLAGGQLEQYF

j_call: TRBJ2-2
d_call: TRBD1
v_call: TRBV7-2
clone_size: few
cdr3_nt: TGTGCCAGCAGCCTGGGACAGGGCCCCGGGGAGCTGTTTTTT
cdr3_aa: CASSLGQGPGELFF

j_call: TRBJ2-5
d_call: TRBD2
v_call: TRBV2
clone_size: many
cdr3_nt: TGTGCCAGCAGTTCGACTAGCCTACACGAGACCCAGTACTTC
cdr3_aa: CASSSTSLHETQYF

j_call: TRBJ2-7
d_call: TRBD1
v_call: TRBV5-5
clone_size: -
cdr3_nt: TGTGCCAGCAGCTTGGTGGGGGCCGGGACAGGGTTCTACGAGCAGTACTTC
cdr3_aa: CASSLVGAGTGFYEQYF

j_call: TRBJ2-7
d_call: TRBD2
v_call: TRBV29-1
clone_size: -
cdr3_nt: TGCAGCGTTTCGGGAGGGGTTCCCTACGAGCAGTACTTC
cdr3_aa: CSVSGGVPYEQYF

j_call: TRBJ2-7
d_call: -
v_call: TRBV7-9
clone_size: many
cdr3_nt: TGTGCCAGCAGCTTAGGACGGGACCACTACGAGCAGTACTTC
cdr3_aa: CASSLGRDHYEQYF

j_call: TRBJ2-2
d_call: -
v_call: TRBV7-3
clone_size: -
cdr3_nt: TGTGCCAGCAGCTTAACCCAGGGGAATGGAGTCACCGGGGAGCTGTTTTTT
cdr3_aa: CASSLTQGNGVTGELFF

j_call: TRBJ1-5
d_call: -
v_call: TRBV12-3/TRBV12-4
clone_size: many
cdr3_nt: TGTGCCAGCAGTTCCTCCTCTAAGACAGGAGGAAGCAATCAGCCCCAGCATTTT
cdr3_aa: CASSSSSKTGGSNQPQHF

j_call: TRBJ1-2
d_call: -
v_call: TRBV6-1
clone_size: many
cdr3_nt: TGTGCCAGCATTGGGCAGGAGCCAGTTTACTATGGCTACACCTTC
cdr3_aa: CASIGQEPVYYGYTF

j_call: TRBJ1-2
d_call: TRBD1
v_call: TRBV5-1
clone_size: -
cdr3_nt: TGCGCCAGCAGCGTCATCCTACAGGGGAACTATGGCTACACCTTC
cdr3_aa: CASSVILQGNYGYTF

j_call: TRBJ2-7
d_call: -
v_call: TRBV30
clone_size: -
cdr3_nt: TGTGCCTGGAGTGTTTCAGGGCCCTTCGAGCAGTACTTC
cdr3_aa: CAWSVSGPFEQYF

j_call: TRBJ1-6
d_call: TRBD1
v_call: TRBV9
clone_size: -
cdr3_nt: TGTGCCAGCAGCGTAGGAGGGACAGCTAATTCACCCCTCCACTTT
cdr3_aa: CASSVGGTANSPLHF

j_call: TRBJ2-6
d_call: -
v_call: TRBV6-5
clone_size: many
cdr3_nt: TGTGCCAGCAGTGGATCCTCTGGGGCCAACGTCCTGACTTTC
cdr3_aa: CASSGSSGANVLTF

j_call: TRBJ2-5
d_call: TRBD1
v_call: TRBV20-1
clone_size: once
cdr3_nt: TGCAGTGCACCACCGACAGGGTCGGGAGAGACCCAGTACTTC
cdr3_aa: CSAPPTGSGETQYF